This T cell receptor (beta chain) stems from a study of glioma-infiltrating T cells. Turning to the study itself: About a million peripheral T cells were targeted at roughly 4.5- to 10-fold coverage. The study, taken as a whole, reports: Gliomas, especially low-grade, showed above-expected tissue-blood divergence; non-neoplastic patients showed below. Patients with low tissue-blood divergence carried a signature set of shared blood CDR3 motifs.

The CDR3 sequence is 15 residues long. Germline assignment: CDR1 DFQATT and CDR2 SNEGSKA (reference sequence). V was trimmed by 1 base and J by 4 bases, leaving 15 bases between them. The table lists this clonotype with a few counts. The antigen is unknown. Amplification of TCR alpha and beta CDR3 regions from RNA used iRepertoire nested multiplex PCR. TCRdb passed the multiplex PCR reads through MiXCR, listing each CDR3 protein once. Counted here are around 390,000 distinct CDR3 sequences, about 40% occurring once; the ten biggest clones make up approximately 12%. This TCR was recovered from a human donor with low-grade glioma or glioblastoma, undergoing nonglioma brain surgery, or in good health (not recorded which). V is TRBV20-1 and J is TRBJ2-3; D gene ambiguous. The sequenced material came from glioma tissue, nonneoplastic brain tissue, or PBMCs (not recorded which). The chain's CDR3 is CSARVASRTSDTQYF. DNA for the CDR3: TGCAGTGCTAGAGTAGCTAGTCGAACTTCAGATACGCAGTATTTT.